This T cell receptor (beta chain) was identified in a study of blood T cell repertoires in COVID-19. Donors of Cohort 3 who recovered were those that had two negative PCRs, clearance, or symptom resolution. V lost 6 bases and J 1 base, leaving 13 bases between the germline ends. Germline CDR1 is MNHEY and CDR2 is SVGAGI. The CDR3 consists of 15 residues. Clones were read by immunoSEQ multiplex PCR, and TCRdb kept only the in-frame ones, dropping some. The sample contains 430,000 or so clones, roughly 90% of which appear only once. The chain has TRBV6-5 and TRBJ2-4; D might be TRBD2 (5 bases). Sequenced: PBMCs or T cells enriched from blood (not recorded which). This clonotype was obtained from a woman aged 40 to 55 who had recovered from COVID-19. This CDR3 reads CASRTQERAKNIQYF. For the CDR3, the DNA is TGTGCCAGCAGGACCCAGGAGCGGGCCAAAAACATTCAGTACTTC.